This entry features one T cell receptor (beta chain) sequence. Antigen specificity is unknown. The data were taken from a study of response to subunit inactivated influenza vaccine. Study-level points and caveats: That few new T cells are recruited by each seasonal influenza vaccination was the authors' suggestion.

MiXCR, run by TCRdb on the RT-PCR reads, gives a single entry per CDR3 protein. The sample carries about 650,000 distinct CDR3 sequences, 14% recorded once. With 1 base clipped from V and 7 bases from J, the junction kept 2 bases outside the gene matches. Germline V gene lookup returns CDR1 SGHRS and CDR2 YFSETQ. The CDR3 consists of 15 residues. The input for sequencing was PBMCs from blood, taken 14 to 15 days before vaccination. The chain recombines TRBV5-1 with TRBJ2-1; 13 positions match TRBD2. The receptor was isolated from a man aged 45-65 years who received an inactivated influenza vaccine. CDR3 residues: CASSLWTSGGNEQFF. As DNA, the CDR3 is TGCGCCAGCAGCTTGTGGACTAGCGGGGGTAATGAGCAGTTCTTC. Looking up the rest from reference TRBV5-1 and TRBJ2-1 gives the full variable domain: KAGVTQTPRYLIKTRGQQVTLSCSPISGHRSVSWYQQTPGQGLQFLFEYFSETQRNKGNFPGRFSGRQFSNSRSEMNVSTLELGDSALYLCASSLWTSGGNEQFFGPGTRLTVL.